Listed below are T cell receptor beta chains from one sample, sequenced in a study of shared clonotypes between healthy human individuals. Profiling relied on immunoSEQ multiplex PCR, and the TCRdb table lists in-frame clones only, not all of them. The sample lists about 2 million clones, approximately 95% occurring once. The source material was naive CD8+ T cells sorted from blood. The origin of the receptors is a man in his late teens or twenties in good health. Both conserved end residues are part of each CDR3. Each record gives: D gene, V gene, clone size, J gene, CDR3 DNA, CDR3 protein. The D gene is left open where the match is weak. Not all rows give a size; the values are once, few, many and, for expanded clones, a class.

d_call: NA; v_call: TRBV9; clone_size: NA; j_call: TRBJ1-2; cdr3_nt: TGTGCCAGCAGCGTAGTTAACTATGGCTACACCTTC; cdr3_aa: CASSVVNYGYTF
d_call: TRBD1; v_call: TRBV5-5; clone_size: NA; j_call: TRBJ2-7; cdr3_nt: TGTGCCAGCAGCGGTGGTTATGGGACAGGGGGCTACGAGCAGTACTTC; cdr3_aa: CASSGGYGTGGYEQYF
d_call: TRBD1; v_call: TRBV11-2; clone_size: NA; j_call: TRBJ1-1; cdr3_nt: TGTGCCAGCAGCTTAGGCTCCGGGACAGGCACTGAAGCTTTCTTT; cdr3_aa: CASSLGSGTGTEAFF
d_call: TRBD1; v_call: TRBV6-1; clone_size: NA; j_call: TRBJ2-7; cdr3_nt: TGTGCCAGCAGAGACAGGGAAGACGAGCAGTACTTC; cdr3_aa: CASRDREDEQYF
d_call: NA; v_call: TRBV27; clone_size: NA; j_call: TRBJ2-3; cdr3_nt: TGTGCCAGCAGTCATCTAAGACCCACTAGCACAGATACGCAGTATTTT; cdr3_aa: CASSHLRPTSTDTQYF
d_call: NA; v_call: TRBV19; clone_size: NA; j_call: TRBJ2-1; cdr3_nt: TGTGCCAGTAGTATAGAGGCGACCCTAGGGTCCTACAATGAGCAGTTCTTC; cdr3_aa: CASSIEATLGSYNEQFF
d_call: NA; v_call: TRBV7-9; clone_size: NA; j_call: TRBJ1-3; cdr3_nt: TGTGCCAGCAGCTACGCCGGGGGAGGGAACACCATATATTTT; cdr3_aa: CASSYAGGGNTIYF
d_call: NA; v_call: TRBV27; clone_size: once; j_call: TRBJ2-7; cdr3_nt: TGTGCCAGCAGTTCACAGGGAACCCAGTACTTC; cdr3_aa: CASSSQGTQYF
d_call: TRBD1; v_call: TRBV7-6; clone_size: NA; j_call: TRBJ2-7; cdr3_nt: TGTGCCAGCAGCTTCTTACAGGGGTCCTACGAGCAGTACTTC; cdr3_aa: CASSFLQGSYEQYF
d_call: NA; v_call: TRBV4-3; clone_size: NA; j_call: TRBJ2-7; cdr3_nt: TGCGCCAGCAGCCTCGACAGGTTCGGCTCCTACGAGCAGTACTTC; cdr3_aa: CASSLDRFGSYEQYF
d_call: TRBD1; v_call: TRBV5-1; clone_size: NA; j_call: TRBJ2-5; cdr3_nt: TGCGCCAGCAGCGCCGAGGGACAGGGGGCGCAAGAGACCCAGTACTTC; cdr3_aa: CASSAEGQGAQETQYF
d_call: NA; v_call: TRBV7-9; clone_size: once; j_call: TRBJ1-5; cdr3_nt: TGTGCCAGCAGCCTAGGGTCAGGTAATCAGCCCCAGCATTTT; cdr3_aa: CASSLGSGNQPQHF
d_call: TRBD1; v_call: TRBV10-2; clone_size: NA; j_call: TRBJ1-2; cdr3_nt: TGCGCCAGCTGGCGGGGACAGTCCAACTATGGCTACACCTTC; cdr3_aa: CASWRGQSNYGYTF
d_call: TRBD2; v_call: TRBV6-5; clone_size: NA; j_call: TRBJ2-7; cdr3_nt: TGTGCCAGCAGTTTTAACGGGGGGAGCTCCTACGAGCAGTACTTC; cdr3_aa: CASSFNGGSSYEQYF
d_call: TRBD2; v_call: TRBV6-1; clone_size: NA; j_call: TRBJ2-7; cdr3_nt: TGTGCCAGCAGTGAAGCCCCCGGCGGGGGAAGCTACGAGCAGTACTTC; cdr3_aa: CASSEAPGGGSYEQYF
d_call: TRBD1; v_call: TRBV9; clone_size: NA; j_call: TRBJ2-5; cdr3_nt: TGTGCCAGCAGCGAGTGGGACAGGGGGCAAGAGACCCAGTACTTC; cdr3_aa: CASSEWDRGQETQYF
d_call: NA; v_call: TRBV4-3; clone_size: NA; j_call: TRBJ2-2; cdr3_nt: TGCGCCAGCAGCCAAACCGTCGGGAACACCGGGGAGCTGTTTTTT; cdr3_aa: CASSQTVGNTGELFF
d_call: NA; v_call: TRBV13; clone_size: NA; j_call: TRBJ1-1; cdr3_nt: TGTGCCAGCAGGGGCTACTCGACAGGAACGATAAGTGACACTGAAGCTTTCTTT; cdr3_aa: CASRGYSTGTISDTEAFF
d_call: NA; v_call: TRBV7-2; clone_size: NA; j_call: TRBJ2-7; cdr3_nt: TGTGCCAGCAGTCAAGGAAGGGGCTACGAGCAGTACTTC; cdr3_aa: CASSQGRGYEQYF
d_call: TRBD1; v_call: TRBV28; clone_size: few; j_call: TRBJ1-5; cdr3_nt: TGTGCCAGCAGCCCGGACAGGGAGGGAATTAGCAATCAGCCCCAGCATTTT; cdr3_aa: CASSPDREGISNQPQHF
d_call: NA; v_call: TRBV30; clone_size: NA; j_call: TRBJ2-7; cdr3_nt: TGTGCCTGGGGGACTGCAGCCTACGAGCAGTACTTC; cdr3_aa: CAWGTAAYEQYF
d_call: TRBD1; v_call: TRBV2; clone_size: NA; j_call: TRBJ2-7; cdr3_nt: TGTGCCAGCAAGGGGACAGGGGGAAGCTCCTACGAGCAGTACTTC; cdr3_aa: CASKGTGGSSYEQYF
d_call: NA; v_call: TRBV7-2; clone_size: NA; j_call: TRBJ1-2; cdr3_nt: TGTGCCAGCAGACCGCCGGGGCCGTACTATGGCTACACCTTC; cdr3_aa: CASRPPGPYYGYTF
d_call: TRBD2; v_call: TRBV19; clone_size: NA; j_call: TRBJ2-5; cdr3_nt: TGTGCCAGTAGTATTGGACTAGCGGGGGACACCCAAGAGACCCAGTACTTC; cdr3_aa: CASSIGLAGDTQETQYF
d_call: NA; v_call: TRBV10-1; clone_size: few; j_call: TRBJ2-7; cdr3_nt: TGCGCCAGCAGTGAAGGAGTGGGTAACGAGCAGTACTTC; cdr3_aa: CASSEGVGNEQYF
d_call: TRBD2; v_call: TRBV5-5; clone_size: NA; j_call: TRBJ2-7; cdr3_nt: TGTGCCAGCAGCTTGATGGTAGCGGGAAGCTACGAGCAGTACTTC; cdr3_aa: CASSLMVAGSYEQYF
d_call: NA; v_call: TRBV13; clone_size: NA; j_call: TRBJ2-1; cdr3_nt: TGTGCCAGCAGCTTAGCCGCCGGGAGCATTGAGGAGCAGTTCTTC; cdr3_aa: CASSLAAGSIEEQFF
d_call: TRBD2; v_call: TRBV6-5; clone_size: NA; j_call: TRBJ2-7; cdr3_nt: TGTGCCAGCAGTTACTCGCGGGGGGAAAGCTCCTACGAGCAGTACTTC; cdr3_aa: CASSYSRGESSYEQYF
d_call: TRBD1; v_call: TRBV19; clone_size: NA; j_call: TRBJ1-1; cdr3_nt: TGTGCCAGTAGTCCCCCAGGGGGAAGCACTGAAGCTTTCTTT; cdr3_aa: CASSPPGGSTEAFF
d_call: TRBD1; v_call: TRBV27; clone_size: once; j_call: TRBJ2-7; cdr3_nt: TGTGCCAGCAGGCGGGACAGGAGTTACGAGCAGTACTTC; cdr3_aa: CASRRDRSYEQYF
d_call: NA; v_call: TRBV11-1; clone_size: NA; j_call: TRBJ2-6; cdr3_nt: TGTGCCAGCAGCCCAAGTGGGGGTGCTGGGGCCAACGTCCTGACTTTC; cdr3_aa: CASSPSGGAGANVLTF
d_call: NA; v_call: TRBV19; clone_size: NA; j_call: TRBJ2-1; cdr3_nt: TGTGCCAGTAGTATAGGAGGAGACAATGAGCAGTTCTTC; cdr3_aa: CASSIGGDNEQFF
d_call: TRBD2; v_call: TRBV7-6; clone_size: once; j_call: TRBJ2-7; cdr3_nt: TGTGCCAGCAGCTTAGCGGTAGGGACTAGCTCCTACGAGCAGTACTTC; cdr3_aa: CASSLAVGTSSYEQYF
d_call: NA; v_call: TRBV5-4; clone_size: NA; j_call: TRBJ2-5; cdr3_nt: TGTGCCAGCAGCCTGCCGGGGACTGAGACCCAGTACTTC; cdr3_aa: CASSLPGTETQYF